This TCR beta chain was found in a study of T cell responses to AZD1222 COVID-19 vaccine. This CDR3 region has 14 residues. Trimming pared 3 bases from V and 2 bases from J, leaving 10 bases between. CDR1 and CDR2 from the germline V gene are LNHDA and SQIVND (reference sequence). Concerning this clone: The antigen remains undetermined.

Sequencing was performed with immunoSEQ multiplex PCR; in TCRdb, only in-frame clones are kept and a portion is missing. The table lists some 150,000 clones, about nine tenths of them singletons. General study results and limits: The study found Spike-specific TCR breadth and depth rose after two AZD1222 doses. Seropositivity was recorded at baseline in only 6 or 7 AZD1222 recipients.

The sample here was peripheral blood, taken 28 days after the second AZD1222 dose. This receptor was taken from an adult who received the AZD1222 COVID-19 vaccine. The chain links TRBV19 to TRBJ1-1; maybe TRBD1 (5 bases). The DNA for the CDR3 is TGTGCCAGTAGTATGGGGCAGCTAAACACTGAAGCTTTCTTT. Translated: CASSMGQLNTEAFF.